Below, 13 T cell receptor beta chains from the same sample are listed, as sequenced in a study of Tregs in tolerant kidney transplant recipients. Recipients received nonmyeloablative bone marrow transplants from related graft donors, with transient mixed chimerism. Generated by immunoSEQ multiplex PCR, the TCRdb table keeps only in-frame clones and is missing some. The table for this sample gives over 14,000 clones. The sequencing used CD4+ T cells from blood (PBMCs), collected 12 months after the transplant. All receptors derive from a human patient who received a combined kidney and bone marrow transplant. Some T cells may be transferred from the graft donor.

With respect to this clone: Coverage ceases 3 residues before the CDR3 finishes, and the germline J gene fills in the end. The sample carries other DNA sequences with the same CDR3. The chain has TRBV19 and TRBJ2-7; 8 bases match TRBD2. Germline V gene lookup returns CDR1 LNHDA and CDR2 SQIVND (reference sequence). The V gene end was trimmed by 3 bases and the J gene end by 5 bases; junction bases not matched to a gene: 6. The CDR3 covers 14 residues. Partial CDR3 DNA: TGTGCCAGTAGTATCCAAGCGGGAGTGGACGAG. Protein product: CASSIQAGVDE. The whole CDR3 protein reads CASSIQAGVDEQYF.

A word on this clone: Coverage ceases 3 residues before the CDR3 finishes, and the germline J gene fills in the end. The chain recombines TRBV2 with TRBJ2-2, with 7 bases that match TRBD1. The V gene end was trimmed by 9 bases and the J gene end by 0 bases; junction bases not matched to a gene: 4. Germline V lookup: CDR1 SNHLY, CDR2 FYNNEI. This CDR3 region has 14 residues. The CDR3 loop reads CASGQDTNTGELFF. CDR3 DNA (partial): TGTGCCAGTGGACAGGACACGAACACCGGGGAG.

Of note for this clone: The read ends 3 residues early relative to the CDR3; the germline J gene fills the gap. The chain links TRBV29-1 to TRBJ2-1, with D maybe TRBD1 (6 bases). The germline V gene encodes CDR1 SQVTM and CDR2 ANQGSEA. Trimming took off 3 bases at V and 5 bases at J, with 17 bases between the two ends. The CDR3 has 15 residues. The CDR3 region is CSVEAYLGANNEQFF. The DNA read from the CDR3 is TGCAGCGTTGAGGCCTACTTGGGGGCCAACAATGAG.

The CDR3 spells CASNLRGARTEAFF. The sequenced CDR3 bases are TGTGCCAGCAACCTCCGGGGGGCTCGCACTGAA. The chain carries TRBV12-3 or TRBV12-4 and TRBJ1-1; tentative D call: TRBD1 (6 bases). From the germline J gene comes the end of the CDR3, since the read stops 3 residues before it. The CDR3 runs to 14 residues. V was pared by 7 bases and J by 4 bases, with 16 bases between.

For this clone: The sequence runs out 3 residues before the end of the CDR3; the remainder is reconstructed from the germline J gene. J is TRBJ2-7 and V is TRBV10-3; a weak D match, TRBD1 (6 bases). The V end was cut by 8 bases, the J end by 1 base, with 9 bases between. CDR1 and CDR2 (germline): ENHRY, SYGVKD. There are 12 residues in the CDR3. The CDR3 sequence is CAIGQGSYEQYF. CDR3 DNA (partial): TGTGCCATCGGTCAGGGGTCCTACGAG.

In regard to this clone: Sequencing ends 3 residues short of the CDR3 end; the germline J gene provides the rest. The V call is TRBV10-2, the J call TRBJ1-2; 11 positions match TRBD1. The V gene end was trimmed by 7 bases and the J gene end by 4 bases; junction bases not matched to a gene: 5. The V gene's germline CDR1 is WSHSY and CDR2 SAAADI. The CDR3 has 14 residues. The CDR3 DNA, read in part, is TGCGCCAGCATTGACGGACAGGGGGCCTATGGC. Translation: CASIDGQGAYG. The CDR3 reads in full as CASIDGQGAYGYTF.

Notes on this clone: The read gets to within 3 residues of the CDR3 end, and the germline J gene fills in the rest. The chain links TRBV11-1 to TRBJ1-1, with D uncertain. This CDR3 has 13 amino acids. The V end was cut by 5 bases, the J end by 6 bases, with 13 bases between. Germline CDR1 is SGHAT and CDR2 is FQDESV (reference sequence). The CDR3 region is CASSQRTVPEAFF. The sequenced part of the CDR3 DNA is TGTGCCAGCAGCCAAAGAACTGTCCCTGAA.

Points on this clone: The read terminates 3 residues before the CDR3 end, so the remaining end is supplied by the germline J gene. The chain joins TRBV6-2 or TRBV6-3 to TRBJ2-1, with D possibly TRBD2 on 6 matching bases. The V gene's germline CDR1 is MNHEY and CDR2 SVGEGT. The V end lost 6 bases, the J end lost 6 bases, and 12 bases lay between the germline ends. This CDR3 has 13 residues. CDR3 amino acids: CASSRLVGNEQFF. The CDR3 bases that were read are TGTGCCAGCAGCAGACTAGTCGGCAATGAG.

On this clone itself: An end of the junction differs from the germline gene, which may be a read error. The CDR3 is cut off 3 residues early in the read; its end comes from the germline J gene. The chain links TRBV2 to TRBJ1-4; TRBD1 matches at 7 bases. The CDR3 loop spans 15 amino acids. CDR1 and CDR2 from the germline V gene are SNHLY and FYNNEI. The CDR3 protein is CAGSQNRGGNEKLFF. The part of the CDR3 DNA that was read is TGTGCCGGCAGTCAAAACAGGGGAGGTAATGAAAAA.

A remark on this clone: The sequence runs out 3 residues before the end of the CDR3; the remainder is reconstructed from the germline J gene. The chain carries TRBV2 and TRBJ1-1; D unresolved. V shed 6 bases and J shed 0 bases, with 11 bases lying between them. CDR1 and CDR2 (germline): SNHLY, FYNNEI. CDR3 length equals 14 residues. The sequenced part of the CDR3 DNA is TGTGCCAGCAGGTTCCAGGATCTGAACACTGAA. This gives the protein CASRFQDLNTE. The full CDR3 sequence reads CASRFQDLNTEAFF.

Regarding this clone: The CDR3 extends 3 residues past the end of the read, so its final part is completed from the germline J gene. V and J are TRBV20-1 and TRBJ1-5; the D is unclear. The CDR3 is 13 residues long. Per the germline V gene, CDR1 is DFQATT and CDR2 is SNEGSKA (reference sequence). The CDR3 DNA, read in part, is TGCGGCACCGTTACAAGGGGCAATCAGCCC. Amino acid sequence: CGTVTRGNQP. The entire CDR3 protein reads CGTVTRGNQPQHF.

Details on this clone: The read ends 3 residues shy of where the CDR3 ends; the end is completed using the germline J gene. The chain couples TRBV18 to TRBJ2-5; D is perhaps TRBD1 or TRBD2 (5 bases each). The V and J ends lost 6 bases and 5 bases respectively, with 16 bases between them. From germline, CDR1 is KGHSH and CDR2 LQKENI. The CDR3 spans 14 residues. The CDR3 reads CASSDKRGDETQYF. CDR3 bases read: TGTGCCAGCTCGGATAAGAGGGGTGACGAGACC.

Points on this clone: The read stops 3 residues short of the end of the CDR3; the missing end is completed from the germline J gene. The gene calls are TRBV20-1 and TRBJ2-7, with D unclear. The CDR3 has 11 amino acids. The germline CDR1 and CDR2 sequences are DFQATT and SNEGSKA (reference sequence). Trimming cost V 3 bases and J 3 bases, with 6 bases left between them. CDR3 amino acids: CSASNVYEQYF. Partial CDR3 DNA: TGCAGTGCTAGTAATGTCTACGAG.